This TCR beta chain originates from a study of blood T cells in healthy people across ages. Findings of the study overall: Strong correlation was found linking TCR beta diversity to naive T cell percentage.

Primed by a sample-barcoded 5' primer and a J-beta primer mix, a second PCR proceeded for about 6 to 12 cycles. In TCRdb, the 5' RACE reads were re-called with MiXCR into one record per CDR3 protein. The sample consists of under 1,000,000 distinct CDR3 sequences, about 34% of them appearing once. V shed 4 bases and J 6 bases; nucleotides not matched to a gene: 7. The CDR3 has 14 residues. Germline CDR1 reads SGHRS; CDR2 reads YFSETQ. Concerning this clonotype: Its antigen is unidentified.

Ten milliliters of peripheral blood were drawn from each donor into EDTA-treated tubes. Per-sample yields of isolated PBMCs were at least 6 million. The sequencing sample was made of blood. The chain employs TRBV5-1 and TRBJ2-3; 8 positions agree with TRBD1. The receptor's source is a man between 18 and 35 years old in good health. The CDR3 is CASSPGQVKDTQYF. Here the CDR3 DNA reads TGCGCCAGCAGCCCGGGACAGGTCAAGGATACGCAGTATTTT.